These 12 T cell receptor beta chains were all obtained from the same sample, sequenced in a study of OX40 agonist ivuxolimab in advanced cancers. Clones were sequenced by immunoSEQ multiplex PCR, and TCRdb holds only the in-frame ones, with some missing. The sample has over 65,000 clones, around 80% seen once. Specimen: CD4+ or CD8+ T cells sorted from blood, collected in a trial of the OX40 agonist ivuxolimab. These receptors all stem from an adult with an advanced solid tumor such as melanoma, head and neck, liver or kidney cancer.

In DNA, the CDR3 is TGTGCCAGCAGCACAGACATATCTGGAAACACCATATATTTT. This encodes CASSTDISGNTIYF. The chain recombines TRBV16 with TRBJ1-3; D remains unclear. Germline V CDR1 and CDR2: KGHSY, FQNENV. CDR3 length: 14 residues. The V end lost 5 bases, the J end lost 1 base, and 9 bases lay between the germline ends.

V is TRBV2 and J is TRBJ2-3, with 14 bases lining up with TRBD2. Germline CDR1 and CDR2: SNHLY and FYNNEI. The CDR3 has 17 residues. V lost 4 bases, J lost 2 bases, and 5 bases stayed unmatched. CDR3 in DNA: TGTGCCAGCAGTGGCTGGACTAGCGGGGGGCTCACAGATACGCAGTATTTT. Encoded protein: CASSGWTSGGLTDTQYF.

V usage is TRBV7-2 and J usage is TRBJ1-1; D unresolved. Germline CDR1 is SGHTA and CDR2 is FQGNSA. V was clipped by 5 bases and J by 5 bases, with 6 bases between them. There are 11 residues in the CDR3. The CDR3 reads CASSPLTEAFF. In DNA, the CDR3 is TGTGCCAGCAGCCCATTAACTGAAGCTTTCTTT.

The chain is built from TRBV4-3 and TRBJ2-3; D is unresolved. Deletions cut 1 base from V and 6 bases from J, with 14 bases between. The germline gives CDR1 LGHNA, CDR2 YSLEER. The CDR3 has 15 amino acids. The CDR3 protein is CASSQAPNVRDTQYF. Written as DNA, the CDR3 is TGCGCCAGCAGCCAAGCGCCCAACGTGAGGGATACGCAGTATTTT.

The V gene is TRBV10-3, the J gene TRBJ1-3, with D possibly TRBD1 on 5 matching bases. Trimming pared 8 bases from V and 0 bases from J, leaving 11 bases between. This CDR3 is built from 14 residues. Per the germline V gene, CDR1 is ENHRY and CDR2 is SYGVKD. This CDR3 reads CAIGRGPSGNTIYF. DNA of the CDR3: TGTGCCATCGGAAGGGGTCCCTCTGGAAACACCATATATTTT.

J is TRBJ2-3 and V is TRBV6-6; D uncertain. Germline V gene data show CDR1 as MNHNY and CDR2 as SVGAGI (reference sequence). Trimming cost V 2 bases and J 0 bases, with 6 bases left between them. The CDR3 is made up of 14 amino acids. The CDR3 nucleotides are TGTGCCAGCAGTTACCGGGCTAGCACAGATACGCAGTATTTT. Protein sequence: CASSYRASTDTQYF.

This chain links TRBV7-9 with TRBJ2-2, with D perhaps TRBD2 (5 bases). Germline CDR1 reads SEHNR; CDR2 reads FQNEAQ (reference sequence). Trimming shortened V by 1 base and J by 2 bases, and 14 bases separated the two germline ends. The CDR3 has 17 residues. CDR3 DNA: TGTGCCAGCAGCTTAGATTTCCGAGGGAGAAACACCGGGGAGCTGTTTTTT. This encodes CASSLDFRGRNTGELFF.

The V call is TRBV7-8, the J call TRBJ2-7; 7 bases match TRBD1. The CDR3 is 15 amino acids. Trimming at V came to 5 bases and at J to 0 bases, leaving 7 bases not matched to a gene. Germline V lookup: CDR1 SGHVS, CDR2 FQNEAQ. CDR3 region: CASSDSRDSSYEQYF. The CDR3 DNA is TGTGCCAGCAGCGATTCCCGGGACAGCTCCTACGAGCAGTACTTC.

J is TRBJ1-3 and V is TRBV7-2; 10 bases agree with TRBD1. CDR1 is SGHTA and CDR2 is FQGNSA in the germline V gene. The CDR3 has 15 amino acids. J gave up 9 bases and V 5 bases, and 10 bases lay outside the gene matches. CDR3 nucleotide sequence: TGTGCCAGCAGCCGGGAGGGACAGGGGTACCTCACCATATATTTT. This encodes CASSREGQGYLTIYF.

The chain employs TRBV18 and TRBJ2-6; 7 bases are a match to TRBD2. The V gene's germline CDR1 is KGHSH and CDR2 LQKENI. CDR3 length equals 17 residues. Trimming cost V 6 bases and J 0 bases; bases outside gene matches: 8. CDR3 sequence reads: CASSGRDYGSGANVLTF. CDR3 sequence (DNA): TGTGCCAGCTCGGGTCGGGACTACGGCTCTGGGGCCAACGTCCTGACTTTC.

The chain carries TRBV6-1 and TRBJ2-3; the D gene is possibly TRBD2 (6 bases). The V end was cut by 4 bases, the J end by 11 bases, with 13 bases between. The V gene's germline CDR1 is MNHNS and CDR2 SASEGT. The CDR3 length is 12 residues. The CDR3 sequence: CASSAGGALQYF. The CDR3 DNA follows: TGTGCCAGCAGTGCCGGGGGAGCGCTGCAGTATTTT.

The chain couples TRBV2 to TRBJ1-2; D uncertain. The ends were cut back, 7 bases at V and 2 bases at J, with 8 bases in the middle. Germline V gene sequence: CDR1 SNHLY, CDR2 FYNNEI. This CDR3 spans 12 amino acids. The CDR3 nucleotides are TGTGCCAGCAAAGGCTCGAACTATGGCTACACCTTC. This sequence encodes CASKGSNYGYTF. Looking up the rest from reference TRBV2 and TRBJ1-2 gives the full variable domain: EPEVTQTPSHQVTQMGQEVILRCVPISNHLYFYWYRQILGQKVEFLVSFYNNEISEKSEIFDDQFSVERPDGSNFTLKIRSTKLEDSAMYFCASKGSNYGYTFGSGTRLTVV.